This entry lists 3 T cell receptor beta chains sequenced from one sample in a study of glioma-infiltrating T cells after dendritic cell vaccination. This table comes from immunoSEQ multiplex PCR, and its TCRdb copy is limited to in-frame clones, with some not included. The table lists about 100,000 clones, roughly three quarters of them singletons. Sequences were derived from blood, sampled before dendritic cell vaccination. All receptors come from a human donor with glioblastoma.

V usage is TRBV7-8 and J usage is TRBJ1-4, with 8 bases lining up with TRBD1. The CDR3 spans 16 residues. V trimming: 4 bases; J trimming: 5 bases; junction bases outside the gene matches: 9. Germline CDR1 and CDR2: SGHVS and FQNEAQ. CDR3 nucleotide sequence: TGTGCCAGCAGCTCCCCGCCGGGACAGGAAAATGAAAAACTGTTTTTT. Its translation is CASSSPPGQENEKLFF.

The chain recombines TRBV6-6 with TRBJ1-1; D call uncertain. V lost 6 bases, J lost 11 bases, and 22 bases lay in between. Germline V gene lookup returns CDR1 MNHNY and CDR2 SVGAGI (reference sequence). The CDR3 runs to 14 residues. The CDR3 bases are TGTGCCAGCAGACCACCCACCGGAGAGGGTTGGGCTTTCTTT. Translating it yields CASRPPTGEGWAFF.

The J gene is TRBJ2-5, the V gene TRBV13; D may be TRBD1 (6 bases). Trimming took 2 bases from V and 5 from J, leaving 9 bases between them. The CDR3 consists of 13 residues. Looked up from germline, CDR1 is PRHDT and CDR2 is FYEKMQ (reference sequence). In DNA form, the CDR3 reads TGTGCCAGCAGCTTATCTCAGGGGGAGACCCAGTACTTC. Its protein is CASSLSQGETQYF.